This passage covers 5 T cell receptor beta chains from one sample sequenced in a study of cytomegalovirus exposure and HLA in healthy donors. In the PCR, 60 Vbeta and 13 Jbeta primers were used. Using immunoSEQ multiplex PCR, the repertoire was profiled, and TCRdb retains in-frame clones only, with some absent. The sample consists of 70,000 to 100,000 clones, 69% of them appearing once. The sample was PBMCs. The receptors shown here come from a man over 45 in good health and CMV-seronegative.

The genes are TRBV5-1 and TRBJ2-3; maybe TRBD2 (6 bases). The CDR3 length is 17 residues. Germline V CDR1 and CDR2: SGHRS, YFSETQ. The ends were cut back, 2 bases at V and 0 bases at J, with 16 bases in the middle. CDR3 bases: TGCGCCAGCAGCTTCTTTAGCGGAGCTCCTAGCACAGATACGCAGTATTTT. As protein: CASSFFSGAPSTDTQYF.

V usage is TRBV2 and J usage is TRBJ2-3; possibly TRBD1 for D (5 bases). The CDR3 extends over 15 amino acids. Between the trimmed V and J ends, which lost 0 bases and 5 bases, there was a span of 12 bases. Looked up from germline, CDR1 is SNHLY and CDR2 is FYNNEI. The CDR3 nucleotides read TGTGCCAGCAGTGAAGCAGATACCAGGGAAGATACGCAGTATTTT. It encodes CASSEADTREDTQYF.

This chain links TRBV18 with TRBJ1-5, with TRBD1 as a possible D gene (6 bases). V lost 5 bases to trimming and J lost 2 bases, with 13 bases between them. Germline lookup yields CDR1 KGHSH and CDR2 LQKENI. The CDR3 runs 15 residues. CDR3 bases: TGTGCCAGCTCAGTCACAGGGTTGGGCAATCAGCCCCAGCATTTT. Protein sequence: CASSVTGLGNQPQHF.

This sequence joins TRBV4-3 and TRBJ1-4; possibly TRBD1 for D (5 bases). V lost 0 bases to trimming and J lost 8 bases, with 19 bases between them. Germline V gene lookup returns CDR1 LGHNA and CDR2 YSLEER. CDR3 size: 17 residues. The CDR3 DNA is TGCGCCAGCAGCCAAGACGCGCTGGGCTCGGCAGGGGAAAAACTGTTTTTT. Protein product: CASSQDALGSAGEKLFF.

This clone was seen more than once but under ten times. Other DNA sequences in this specimen translate into the identical CDR3. The chain joins TRBV30 to TRBJ1-5; 8 bases line up with TRBD1. CDR3 length: 13 amino acids. Germline V gene lookup returns CDR1 GTSNPN and CDR2 SVGIG (reference sequence). The trim removed 5 bases at V and 5 bases at J, leaving 5 bases unmatched. CDR3: CAWGGQGDQPQHF. In DNA, the CDR3 is TGTGCCTGGGGAGGACAGGGCGATCAGCCCCAGCATTTT.